What follows are 29 T cell receptor beta chains derived from one specimen sequenced in a study of blood T cell repertoires in COVID-19. This table comes from immunoSEQ multiplex PCR, and its TCRdb copy is limited to in-frame clones, with some not included. The sample includes roughly 150,000 clones, roughly four fifths seen only once; the top ten take roughly a tenth. The sample was peripheral blood. These receptors all come from a man aged 65-85 years with active or convalescent COVID-19.

The V call is TRBV6-5, the J call TRBJ2-7, with TRBD1 identical over 7 bases. The germline gives CDR1 MNHEY, CDR2 SVGAGI. The CDR3 is 14 residues long. J lost 3 bases, V lost 6 bases, and 8 bases had no gene match. The DNA of the CDR3 is TGTGCCAGCAGCCAGAGGAACAGGGGCTACGAGCAGTACTTC. It is translated as CASSQRNRGYEQYF.

V usage is TRBV7-2 and J usage is TRBJ2-5; D is possibly TRBD2 (6 bases). The CDR3 is 12 amino acids. In germline, CDR1 is SGHTA, CDR2 FQGNSA. V lost 7 bases, J lost 5 bases, and 11 bases lay in between. The DNA of the CDR3 is TGTGCCAGCACCCAGGGACTGGAGACCCAGTACTTC. This gives the protein CASTQGLETQYF. Using reference TRBV7-2 and TRBJ2-5 for the parts outside the CDR3, the full variable domain is GAGVSQSPSNKVTEKGKDVELRCDPISGHTALYWYRQSLGQGLEFLIYFQGNSAPDKSGLPSDRFSAERTGGSVSTLTIQRTQQEDSAVYLCASTQGLETQYFGPGTRLLVL.

This clone was counted once. This chain uses TRBV4-1 with TRBJ2-6, with unresolved D. CDR1 and CDR2 from the germline V gene are MGHRA and YSYEKL. There are 16 residues in the CDR3. Trimming shortened V by 2 bases and J by 2 bases, and 10 bases separated the two germline ends. The CDR3 protein is CASSQQDTPGANVLTF. The CDR3 region has the DNA TGCGCCAGCAGCCAACAAGACACTCCTGGGGCCAACGTCCTGACTTTC.

Points on this clone: At the DNA level, this CDR3 is encoded by other sequences in the same sample as well. This chain links TRBV7-2 with TRBJ1-1, with D possibly being TRBD1 (6 bases). CDR1 is SGHTA and CDR2 is FQGNSA in the germline V gene. There are 13 residues in the CDR3. Trimming shortened V by 5 bases and J by 1 base, and 8 bases separated the two germline ends. The CDR3 DNA follows: TGTGCCAGCAGCCTCAGGGGGAACACTGAAGCTTTCTTT. The encoded protein is CASSLRGNTEAFF.

V gene TRBV5-4 combines with J gene TRBJ2-7; 8 positions match TRBD1. From germline, CDR1 is SGHNT and CDR2 YYREEE (reference sequence). V lost 3 bases to trimming and J lost 2 bases; unmatched junction nucleotides: 7. This CDR3 contains 15 residues. CDR3 nucleotide sequence: TGTGCCAGCAGCTCCCCGGGACAGGCTGCCTACGAGCAGTACTTC. Encoded protein: CASSSPGQAAYEQYF.

V gene TRBV10-1 combines with J gene TRBJ2-1, with 8 nucleotides matching TRBD2. Germline trimming cut 5 bases from V and 8 bases from J; bases unmatched to any gene: 11. The V gene's germline CDR1 is WNHNN and CDR2 SYGVQD (reference sequence). CDR3 length: 15 residues. The chain's CDR3 is CASSPGTSSRHEQFF. In DNA, the CDR3 is TGCGCCAGCAGTCCCGGGACTAGTTCCCGACATGAGCAGTTCTTC.

V and J are TRBV28 and TRBJ2-7, with TRBD2 matching 9 bases. The CDR3 is 14 residues long. Germline assignment: CDR1 MDHEN and CDR2 SYDVKM. The V and J ends lost 10 bases and 6 bases, in that order; junction bases with no gene match: 13. For the CDR3, the DNA is TGTGCCACCTTTCCTAGCGGGAAAGAGAGCGAGCAGTACTTC. As protein: CATFPSGKESEQYF. The full variable domain, rest sourced from reference TRBV28 and TRBJ2-7, is DVKVTQSSRYLVKRTGEKVFLECVQDMDHENMFWYRQDPGLGLRLIYFSYDVKMKEKGDIPEGYSVSREKKERFSLILESASTNQTSMYLCATFPSGKESEQYFGPGTRLTVT.

The gene calls are TRBV5-1 and TRBJ2-7; D gene uncertain. CDR3 length: 13 amino acids. The germline gives CDR1 SGHRS, CDR2 YFSETQ. Trimming pared 0 bases from V and 1 base from J, leaving 5 bases between. The CDR3 sequence is CASSLVSSYEQYF. The DNA of the CDR3 is TGCGCCAGCAGCTTGGTTTCATCCTACGAGCAGTACTTC.

In regard to this clone: The junction departs from the called germline gene at one end, perhaps through a read error. CDR3 sequence: CASSSRTDSREGHF. The CDR3 DNA sequence: TGCGCCAGCAGCTCCCGGACAGATTCAAGAGAGGGGCACTTC. This chain links TRBV5-1 with TRBJ2-5, with D possibly TRBD1 on 6 matching bases. The CDR3 runs 14 residues. The germline gives CDR1 SGHRS, CDR2 YFSETQ. Combining the CDR3 with reference TRBV5-1 and TRBJ2-5 gives the whole variable domain KAGVTQTPRYLIKTRGQQVTLSCSPISGHRSVSWYQQTPGQGLQFLFEYFSETQRNKGNFPGRFSGRQFSNSRSEMNVSTLELGDSALYLCASSSRTDSREGHFGPGTRLLVL.

The chain is built from TRBV7-6 and TRBJ2-3, with TRBD2 identical over 7 bases. The germline gives CDR1 SGHVS, CDR2 FNYEAQ. This CDR3 contains 16 residues. V shed 3 bases and J 0 bases; nucleotides not matched to a gene: 6. The CDR3 DNA follows: TGTGCCAGCAGCTTGGGAGGGTTCTCTAGCACAGATACGCAGTATTTT. Residues: CASSLGGFSSTDTQYF.

This sequence joins TRBV2 and TRBJ2-5; D is unclear. Trimming cost V 1 base and J 5 bases, with 5 bases left between them. Germline CDR1 SNHLY, CDR2 FYNNEI. The CDR3 runs to 12 residues. DNA for the CDR3: TGTGCCAGCAGTGAAGACGGGGAGACCCAGTACTTC. This translates into CASSEDGETQYF.

The chain recombines TRBV4-3 with TRBJ2-7; D call uncertain. This CDR3 contains 15 residues. V was cut by 0 bases and J by 2 bases, with 11 bases left in between. Germline values: CDR1 LGHNA, CDR2 YSLEER. CDR3 region: CASSQDAYRAYEQYF. CDR3 nucleotides: TGCGCCAGCAGCCAAGATGCCTACCGAGCCTACGAGCAGTACTTC.

The chain is built from TRBV7-9 and TRBJ2-5; 7 bases match TRBD1. The junction had 5 bases not matched to a gene; V was cut back by 2 bases and J by 5 bases. The CDR3 totals 14 residues. Per germline, CDR1 SEHNR and CDR2 FQNEAQ (reference sequence). As DNA, the CDR3 is TGTGCCAGCAGCTTATTTCAGGGGGTTGAGACCCAGTACTTC. It is translated as CASSLFQGVETQYF.

The count of this clone is one. The gene calls are TRBV6-1 and TRBJ2-7; no reliable D call. CDR1 is MNHNS and CDR2 is SASEGT in the germline V gene. The CDR3 is 13 amino acids. Deletions cut 2 bases from V and 0 bases from J, with 5 bases between. CDR3 nucleotides: TGTGCCAGCAGTGAACATAGCTCCTACGAGCAGTACTTC. It specifies CASSEHSSYEQYF.

The CDR3 DNA follows: TGTGCCAGCTCACTCATTCCGGGACAGGTCGGGTCCCAGCCCCAGCATTTT. Its translation is CASSLIPGQVGSQPQHF. V gene TRBV18 combines with J gene TRBJ1-5; 8 bases line up with TRBD1. Germline V lookup: CDR1 KGHSH, CDR2 LQKENI. The CDR3 has 17 residues. The V and J ends lost 4 bases and 7 bases, in that order; junction bases with no gene match: 15.

V is TRBV6-5 and J is TRBJ1-6; TRBD1 aligns across 8 bases. The trim removed 6 bases at V and 7 bases at J, leaving 8 bases unmatched. This CDR3 spans 15 amino acids. Per germline, CDR1 MNHEY and CDR2 SVGAGI. CDR3 nucleotides: TGTGCCAGCAGAGGACAGGGAAGTGTGAATTCACCCCTCCACTTT. Its translation: CASRGQGSVNSPLHF.

V is TRBV28 and J is TRBJ1-2; D possibly corresponds to TRBD1 (6 bases). Germline CDR1 reads MDHEN; CDR2 reads SYDVKM. The ends were cut back, 7 bases at V and 4 bases at J, with 19 bases in the middle. CDR3 length: 15 residues. The DNA of the CDR3 is TGTGCCAGCAAATACGGACAGACCAAGCTCTATGGCTACACCTTC. Translation gives CASKYGQTKLYGYTF.

The CDR3 spells CASSIGTGNTEAFF. As DNA, the CDR3 is TGTGCCAGTAGTATAGGGACAGGGAACACTGAAGCTTTCTTT. The V and J genes are TRBV19 and TRBJ1-1; 7 bases are a match to TRBD1. The CDR3 length is 14 residues. Germline CDR1 LNHDA, CDR2 SQIVND (reference sequence). The junction had 0 bases not matched to a gene; V was cut back by 1 base and J by 1 base.

V gene TRBV18 combines with J gene TRBJ1-1; 7 positions agree with TRBD1. Germline CDR1 and CDR2: KGHSH and LQKENI. The CDR3 is made up of 17 amino acids. After removal of 2 bases from V and 4 bases from J, the junction contained 13 bases not matched to a gene. The DNA of the CDR3 is TGTGCCAGCTCACCAGGGACAGCTCCCAAGAGGAGCACTGAAGCTTTCTTT. Translated: CASSPGTAPKRSTEAFF.

The chain uses TRBV7-2 and TRBJ2-4, with D maybe TRBD2 (6 bases). This CDR3 spans 15 amino acids. Germline V CDR1 and CDR2: SGHTA, FQGNSA. The V end was cut by 5 bases, the J end by 3 bases, with 14 bases between. The DNA of the CDR3 is TGTGCCAGCAGCCCGGACTATCTCGGCAAAAACATTCAGTACTTC. This sequence encodes CASSPDYLGKNIQYF.

This clone turned up a few times. CDR3 protein: CASRGPGLAGDNEQFF. The DNA for the CDR3 is TGTGCCAGCAGGGGCCCGGGACTAGCGGGAGACAATGAGCAGTTCTTC. The chain uses TRBV21-1 and TRBJ2-1; no DNA check was done on the table's D call, TRBD2. TRBV21-1 is a listed pseudogene. This CDR3 contains 16 residues.

This rearrangement joins TRBV14 to TRBJ2-7, with TRBD1 identical over 9 bases. This CDR3 has 15 residues. V lost 3 bases to trimming and J lost 5 bases; unmatched junction nucleotides: 8. Germline V gives CDR1 SGHDN, CDR2 FVKESK. CDR3 residues: CASSQSGTGRNEQYF. CDR3 nucleotides: TGTGCCAGCAGCCAGTCCGGGACAGGGAGGAACGAGCAGTACTTC.

The chain links TRBV6-5 to TRBJ2-7, with 7 bases aligning to TRBD1. With V trimmed by 6 bases and J by 1 base, 3 bases remained unmatched. CDR1 is MNHEY and CDR2 is SVGAGI in the germline V gene. The CDR3 is 13 amino acids. The CDR3 loop reads CASRRQGSYEQYF. The CDR3, as DNA: TGTGCCAGCAGACGACAGGGATCCTACGAGCAGTACTTC.

The chain uses TRBV7-3 and TRBJ2-1, with a tentative D call TRBD1 (5 bases). Germline V gives CDR1 SGHTA, CDR2 FQGTGA. The CDR3 is 14 residues long. Trimming cost V 8 bases and J 1 base, with 12 bases left between them. Here the CDR3 reads CASGSDTSYNEQFF. As DNA, the CDR3 is TGTGCCAGCGGTTCGGACACTTCCTACAATGAGCAGTTCTTC.

Worth noting for this clone: The junction departs from the called germline gene at one end, perhaps through a read error. At the DNA level, this CDR3 is encoded by other sequences in the same sample as well. This rearrangement joins TRBV7-2 to TRBJ1-2; D is ambiguous. The CDR3 has 17 residues. Germline CDR1 and CDR2: SGHTA and FQGNSA. CDR3 loop: CASSLTMGSRQMGGYTF. The DNA for the CDR3 is TGTGCCAGCAGCTTAACGATGGGGAGTCGCCAAATGGGTGGCTACACCTTT.

The table lists this clone with a count of one. The chain recombines TRBV28 with TRBJ2-7, with D unclear. The length of the CDR3 is 15 residues. Trimming took off 1 base at V and 0 bases at J, with 10 bases between the two ends. Germline V gives CDR1 MDHEN, CDR2 SYDVKM. The CDR3 DNA reads TGTGCCAGCAGTTTATTTGGGCCTTACTCCTACGAGCAGTACTTC. This encodes CASSLFGPYSYEQYF. The complete variable domain, with remaining parts taken from reference TRBV28 and TRBJ2-7, reads DVKVTQSSRYLVKRTGEKVFLECVQDMDHENMFWYRQDPGLGLRLIYFSYDVKMKEKGDIPEGYSVSREKKERFSLILESASTNQTSMYLCASSLFGPYSYEQYFGPGTRLTVT.

This chain links TRBV19 with TRBJ2-3; 9 bases line up with TRBD2. The CDR3 is made up of 16 amino acids. The trim removed 3 bases at V and 3 bases at J, leaving 7 bases unmatched. Germline CDR1 LNHDA, CDR2 SQIVND (reference sequence). CDR3 amino acids: CASSIYGGRETDTQYF. The CDR3 DNA sequence: TGTGCCAGTAGTATTTATGGCGGGAGGGAGACAGATACGCAGTATTTT.

The rearrangement uses TRBV6-2 or TRBV6-3 and TRBJ2-1; possible D gene TRBD2, 5 bases. Trimming shortened V by 0 bases and J by 2 bases, and 11 bases separated the two germline ends. The germline CDR1 and CDR2 sequences are MNHEY and SVGEGT. There are 16 residues in the CDR3. In DNA, the CDR3 is TGTGCCAGCAGTTACTCGACGAGGGTGCCCTACAATGAGCAGTTCTTC. This encodes CASSYSTRVPYNEQFF.

This clone was recorded only once. The V gene is TRBV7-9, the J gene TRBJ2-4, with 7 bases that match TRBD1. Germline-derived CDR1 and CDR2 are SEHNR and FQNEAQ (reference sequence). This CDR3 region has 16 residues. Trimming cost V 5 bases and J 1 base; bases outside gene matches: 8. The CDR3 loop reads CASSLDRVLAKNIQYF. CDR3 nucleotide sequence: TGTGCCAGCAGCCTCGACAGGGTATTGGCCAAAAACATTCAGTACTTC.